This TCR beta chain is drawn from a study of cytomegalovirus exposure and HLA in healthy donors. Study-wide findings and caveats: A link between a missense DCLRE1C variant and TCR beta V- and J-gene trimming emerged from a later analysis. Some V segments, including TRBV6-2 and TRBV6-3, were excluded as indistinguishable. In a later analysis, CMV-associated beta chains were mostly HLA-associated, it appeared. High sensitivity and specificity were reportedly achieved when the classifier diagnosed cytomegalovirus status.

With 60 Vbeta and 13 Jbeta primers, the PCR was carried out. Sequencing used immunoSEQ multiplex PCR; TCRdb keeps in-frame clones, though not all of them. The sample carries 60,000 to 90,000 clones, 65% to 90% recorded once. Regarding this clone: What it recognizes is unknown.

Germline V CDR1 and CDR2: MDHEN, SYDVKM. The CDR3 has 17 residues. Unmatched junction bases numbered 8, after V lost 3 bases and J lost 0 bases. The rearrangement links TRBV28 to TRBJ2-4, with TRBD1 matching over 7 bases. The material sequenced was PBMCs. This TCR was sampled from a man between 65 and 79 years old in good health and CMV-seropositive. The CDR3 is CASSFEEGAIAKNIQYF. CDR3 DNA: TGTGCCAGCAGTTTTGAAGAGGGGGCAATAGCCAAAAACATTCAGTACTTC.